This TCR beta chain was sequenced for a study of shared clonotypes between healthy human individuals. This CDR3 comprises 12 residues. Germline V gives CDR1 MDHEN, CDR2 SYDVKM. V was pared by 7 bases and J by 4 bases, with 10 bases between. Using immunoSEQ multiplex PCR, the repertoire was profiled, and TCRdb retains in-frame clones only, with some absent. This table holds around 1,000,000 clones, 60% to 80% found once. This clone came up many times. The receptor was isolated from a man in his late teens or twenties in good health. Some clones in this sample may be carry-over from other donors' samples. Sequencing was performed on memory CD4+ T cells from PBMCs. Indicated subset: CD45RA-negative fraction. V and J are TRBV28 and TRBJ1-2; D is unresolved. The CDR3 bases are TGTGCCAGCACCAGGCAGAGCTATGGCTACACCTTC. As protein: CASTRQSYGYTF.